These 29 T cell receptor beta chains were sequenced from one sample in a study of blood T cell repertoires in COVID-19. TCRdb's table, derived via immunoSEQ multiplex PCR, lists solely in-frame clones and lacks some. The sample lists around 270,000 clones, 88% seen once, with around 3.2% in the top ten. The source material was PBMCs or T cells enriched from blood (not recorded which). The receptors derive from a woman in her thirties or forties who had been exposed to COVID-19.

The chain links TRBV3-1 (or the pseudogene TRBV3-2) to TRBJ1-1; maybe TRBD1 (5 bases). This CDR3 contains 13 residues. The germline CDR1 and CDR2 sequences are LGHDT and YNNKEL (reference sequence). V shed 1 base and J shed 10 bases, with 13 bases lying between them. The CDR3 bases are TGTGCCAGCAGCCAAGGACGACAGTTAAGAGCTTTCTTT. This codes for CASSQGRQLRAFF.

This chain links TRBV10-3 with TRBJ1-2, with a possible D match to TRBD1 (6 bases). V lost 0 bases and J lost 2, with 13 bases in between. The CDR3 extends over 16 amino acids. Germline V lookup: CDR1 ENHRY, CDR2 SYGVKD. The CDR3 spells CAISESRGDGNYGYTF. The CDR3 DNA reads TGTGCCATCAGTGAGTCCAGGGGAGATGGGAACTATGGCTACACCTTC.

The chain employs TRBV27 and TRBJ1-4; a possible D gene is TRBD1 (5 bases). The CDR3 loop spans 19 amino acids. Trimming took 1 base from V and 2 from J, leaving 20 bases between them. The germline gives CDR1 MNHEY, CDR2 SMNVEV (reference sequence). CDR3 amino acids: CASSLFAGQRFATNEKLFF. CDR3 nucleotides: TGTGCCAGCAGTTTATTTGCAGGGCAACGGTTTGCCACTAATGAAAAACTGTTTTTT.

J is TRBJ1-1 and V is TRBV9; 8 nucleotides line up with TRBD1. V lost 5 bases to trimming and J lost 0 bases; unmatched junction nucleotides: 6. The CDR3 runs 15 residues. Germline V CDR1 and CDR2: SGDLS, YYNGEE. The CDR3 bases are TGTGCCAGCAGTACAGGGGGAATTTTGAACACTGAAGCTTTCTTT. Its protein is CASSTGGILNTEAFF.

The genes are TRBV4-3 and TRBJ2-1; 9 bases fit TRBD1. The germline V gene encodes CDR1 LGHNA and CDR2 YSLEER. This CDR3 is built from 14 residues. Losses at the gene ends were 1 base for V and 13 bases for J; bases not matched to a gene: 8. CDR3 in DNA: TGCGCCAGCAGCCAAGCGGGACAGGGCAAGGAACAGTTCTTC. Translated, it gives CASSQAGQGKEQFF.

The CDR3 loop is CASSVGRAPYGYTF. CDR3 nucleotide sequence: TGTGCCAGCAGCGTAGGCAGGGCCCCCTATGGCTACACCTTC. This chain joins TRBV9 and TRBJ1-2; a weak D match, TRBD1 (5 bases). The ends were cut back, 0 bases at V and 4 bases at J, with 10 bases in the middle. Germline V gene sequence: CDR1 SGDLS, CDR2 YYNGEE. This CDR3 is 14 amino acids long.

The chain joins TRBV11-2 to TRBJ1-1; D is unresolved. V lost 3 bases, J lost 5 bases, and 10 bases lay in between. The CDR3 extends over 13 amino acids. CDR1 and CDR2 from the germline V gene are SGHAT and FQNNGV. CDR3 protein: CASSFLRDTEAFF. The CDR3 nucleotides are TGTGCCAGCAGCTTTCTGAGGGATACTGAAGCTTTCTTT.

V is TRBV7-2 and J is TRBJ2-7; D is possibly TRBD2 (6 bases). Germline V gives CDR1 SGHTA, CDR2 FQGNSA. The CDR3 runs to 14 residues. V shed 1 base and J shed 7 bases, with 14 bases lying between them. The CDR3 bases are TGTGCCAGCAGCTTAGATCTAGCGTTGGGGGAGCAGTACGTC. This translates into CASSLDLALGEQYV.

The chain joins TRBV5-6 to TRBJ2-7; possibly TRBD1 for D (5 bases). The CDR3 totals 14 residues. V was cut by 3 bases and J by 4 bases, with 14 bases left in between. Germline-derived CDR1 and CDR2 are SGHDT and YYEEEE. CDR3 nucleotides: TGTGCCAGCAGCTCACTGGCCAGGGTATACGAGCAGTACTTC. It encodes CASSSLARVYEQYF. The complete variable domain, with remaining parts taken from reference TRBV5-6 and TRBJ2-7, reads DAGVTQSPTHLIKTRGQQVTLRCSPKSGHDTVSWYQQALGQGPQFIFQYYEEEERQRGNFPDRFSGHQFPNYSSELNVNALLLGDSALYLCASSSLARVYEQYFGPGTRLTVT.

This chain uses TRBV5-1 with TRBJ1-4; D unclear. V was shortened by 5 bases and J by 12 bases, with 23 bases between the two germline ends. The CDR3 is 15 residues long. The V gene's germline CDR1 is SGHRS and CDR2 YFSETQ. CDR3 in amino acids: CASSVRKMSRIELFF. The CDR3 DNA is TGCGCCAGCAGTGTCCGCAAGATGAGCCGCATAGAACTGTTTTTT.

For this clone: At one of its ends the junction is not consistent with the germline gene, which may arise from a read error. CDR3 protein: CASSAEGRIQYF. In DNA, the CDR3 is TGTGCCAGCAGCGCGGAGGGCCGTATTCAGTACTTC. This chain links TRBV5-1 with TRBJ2-4; D may be TRBD2 (6 bases). Germline V CDR1 and CDR2: SGHRS, YFSETQ. This CDR3 comprises 12 residues.

V gene TRBV5-4 combines with J gene TRBJ2-2, with a weak D call TRBD1 (5 bases). This CDR3 region has 15 residues. V dropped 4 bases and J dropped 1 base, with 11 bases sitting between them. Germline CDR1 SGHNT, CDR2 YYREEE (reference sequence). This CDR3 is CASSPRRGNTGELFF. The CDR3 DNA sequence: TGTGCCAGCAGCCCGCGTAGGGGGAACACCGGGGAGCTGTTTTTT.

CDR3 coding DNA: TGTGCCAGCTCGCCGAATTTAGGAGCCTACGAGCAGTACTTC. It specifies CASSPNLGAYEQYF. This chain uses TRBV18 with TRBJ2-7; unclear D gene. Trimming shortened V by 6 bases and J by 2 bases, and 14 bases separated the two germline ends. This CDR3 comprises 14 residues. Per the germline V gene, CDR1 is KGHSH and CDR2 is LQKENI.

This chain uses TRBV9 with TRBJ1-2, with 9 bases aligning to TRBD1. CDR3 length: 14 residues. Germline trimming cut 4 bases from V and 8 bases from J; bases unmatched to any gene: 9. Germline V gene data show CDR1 as SGDLS and CDR2 as YYNGEE. CDR3 sequence: CASSPSGTGKGYTF. The CDR3 DNA sequence: TGTGCCAGCAGCCCCTCCGGGACAGGGAAAGGCTACACCTTC.

The V and J genes are TRBV28 and TRBJ1-2; tentatively, D is TRBD1 (5 bases). The CDR3 is made up of 15 amino acids. Trimming removed 3 bases from V and 3 bases from J, with 14 bases in between. The germline V gene encodes CDR1 MDHEN and CDR2 SYDVKM. CDR3 protein: CASSLGRGADYGYTF. CDR3 in DNA: TGTGCCAGCAGTTTGGGTAGGGGCGCGGACTATGGCTACACCTTC.

This chain joins TRBV19 and TRBJ1-1; a weak D match, TRBD1 (6 bases). Germline V gene data show CDR1 as LNHDA and CDR2 as SQIVND (reference sequence). The V gene lost 5 bases and the J gene lost 7 bases, with 14 bases spanning the gap. This CDR3 has 13 residues. The CDR3 region has the DNA TGTGCCAGTAGTTACACAGGGTTGGGTGAAGCTTTCTTT. Its translation: CASSYTGLGEAFF.

The chain uses TRBV18 and TRBJ2-1, with 9 bases matching TRBD1. V lost 2 bases, J lost 7 bases, and 18 bases stayed unmatched. The CDR3 loop spans 19 amino acids. Germline values: CDR1 KGHSH, CDR2 LQKENI. CDR3 amino acids: CASSPVQGAIPSGGNEQFF. CDR3 nucleotides: TGTGCCAGCTCACCAGTACAGGGGGCGATACCCAGTGGGGGGAATGAGCAGTTCTTC.

The V and J genes are TRBV4-3 and TRBJ1-1; the D is unclear. Deletions cut 0 bases from V and 1 base from J, with 15 bases between. From germline, CDR1 is LGHNA and CDR2 YSLEER. The CDR3 consists of 17 residues. The CDR3 sequence is CASSQDHGRGGNTEAFF. Here the CDR3 DNA reads TGCGCCAGCAGCCAAGATCATGGGAGAGGTGGGAACACTGAAGCTTTCTTT.

The chain uses TRBV5-4 and TRBJ1-4, with 12 nucleotides matching TRBD1. Germline values: CDR1 SGHNT, CDR2 YYREEE (reference sequence). Trimming took 4 bases from V and 14 from J; bases not matched to a gene: 9. The CDR3 is made up of 14 amino acids. The CDR3 region has the DNA TGTGCCAGCAGCCCCGGGGGACAGGGGGCTCGGCTGTTTTTT. Protein product: CASSPGGQGARLFF.

The rearrangement uses TRBV5-1 and TRBJ2-6; a weak D match, TRBD1 (6 bases). The CDR3 loop spans 17 amino acids. Germline V gene sequence: CDR1 SGHRS, CDR2 YFSETQ. Trimming pared 1 base from V and 0 bases from J, leaving 11 bases between. CDR3 coding DNA: TGCGCCAGCAGCTTGTTGGGACAAACCTCTGGGGCCAACGTCCTGACTTTC. Its translation is CASSLLGQTSGANVLTF.

This chain connects TRBV1 to TRBJ1-2; the tabulated D call, TRBD1, remains unverified against the DNA. TRBV1 is tagged as a pseudogene. There are 14 residues in the CDR3. The CDR3: CTSSQDGTVYGYTF. In DNA form, the CDR3 reads TGCACCAGCAGCCAAGACGGGACAGTCTATGGCTACACCTTC.

V gene TRBV7-2 combines with J gene TRBJ2-3, with D possibly TRBD1 on 5 matching bases. The CDR3 is 15 residues long. Deletions cut 1 base from V and 2 bases from J, with 10 bases between. From germline, CDR1 is SGHTA and CDR2 FQGNSA. DNA of the CDR3: TGTGCCAGCAGCTTAGAGGGGTCCTACACAGATACGCAGTATTTT. Protein product: CASSLEGSYTDTQYF.

This clone was picked up one time. The V and J genes are TRBV19 and TRBJ1-3; D call uncertain. The V gene lost 3 bases and the J gene lost 2 bases, with 8 bases spanning the gap. CDR3 size: 14 residues. CDR1 LNHDA and CDR2 SQIVND come from the germline V gene (reference sequence). CDR3 nucleotides: TGTGCCAGTAGTATGGGGAGGGCTGGAAACACCATATATTTT. It specifies CASSMGRAGNTIYF.

V usage is TRBV27 and J usage is TRBJ1-2, with TRBD1 matching 11 bases. The CDR3 spans 13 residues. V shed 6 bases, J shed 7 bases, and the junction held 4 bases outside the gene matches. In germline, CDR1 is MNHEY, CDR2 SMNVEV (reference sequence). The CDR3 protein is CASRDRGQFGYTF. DNA of the CDR3: TGTGCCAGCAGGGACAGGGGGCAGTTTGGCTACACCTTC.

The rearrangement links TRBV10-2 to TRBJ2-1; D might be TRBD1 (6 bases). The V and J ends lost 10 bases and 0 bases respectively, with 13 bases between them. Germline assignment: CDR1 WSHSY and CDR2 SAAADI. The CDR3 is 14 residues long. The DNA for the CDR3 is TGCGCCATCCTGACAGGACTCTCCTACAATGAGCAGTTCTTC. Its protein product is CAILTGLSYNEQFF.

The genes are TRBV28 and TRBJ2-4, with 12 bases aligning to TRBD2. Germline V CDR1 and CDR2: MDHEN, SYDVKM. With V trimmed by 5 bases and J by 0 bases, 5 bases remained unmatched. The CDR3 extends over 17 amino acids. The DNA for the CDR3 is TGTGCCAGCAGTCCCCCGGGACTAGCGGGAGCCAAAAACATTCAGTACTTC. As protein: CASSPPGLAGAKNIQYF.

Only one count was recorded for this clone. The chain has TRBV7-8 and TRBJ2-7; perhaps TRBD2 as D (5 bases). The germline gives CDR1 SGHVS, CDR2 FQNEAQ. V gave up 5 bases and J gave up 6 bases, with 14 bases separating them. There are 13 residues in the CDR3. The CDR3 region has the DNA TGTGCCAGCAGCGCACAACTAGGATCCGAGCAGTACGTC. It translates to CASSAQLGSEQYV.

V usage is TRBV7-2 and J usage is TRBJ1-2; TRBD1 is a possible D gene (6 bases). CDR3 length equals 14 residues. V was trimmed by 3 bases and J by 5 bases, leaving 13 bases between them. Germline V gene lookup returns CDR1 SGHTA and CDR2 FQGNSA. The CDR3 protein is CASSFTTGFYGYTF. In DNA, the CDR3 is TGTGCCAGCAGCTTCACTACAGGGTTTTATGGCTACACCTTC.

The chain's CDR3 is CASSLRAGTGNTEAFF. The CDR3 DNA reads as TGTGCCAGCAGCTTACGGGCGGGGACGGGGAACACTGAAGCTTTCTTT. The gene calls are TRBV11-1 and TRBJ1-1; weak D call: TRBD1 (5 bases). The CDR3 extends over 16 amino acids. The ends were cut back, 2 bases at V and 1 base at J, with 14 bases in the middle. The V gene's germline CDR1 is SGHAT and CDR2 FQDESV (reference sequence).